The clone carrying this T cell receptor (beta chain) was seen more than once but under ten times. This CDR3 is 13 amino acids long. Germline V gene data show CDR1 as MNHNS and CDR2 as SASEGT. Trimming removed 6 bases at V and 7 bases at J, with 15 bases between. TCRdb analysed the 5' RACE reads with MiXCR anew, one entry per CDR3 protein. The sample has some 270,000 distinct CDR3 sequences; under 20% are singletons. This entry belongs to a study of CD8 T cells in ankylosing spondylitis. The receptor's source is a male donor with ankylosing spondylitis or in good health (not recorded which). The sample consisted of blood, either unsorted or a sorted T cell fraction (not recorded which). The gene calls are TRBV6-1 and TRBJ1-2, with D perhaps matching TRBD1 (6 bases). The CDR3 reads CASRATGFAGYTF. The CDR3 bases are TGTGCCAGCAGGGCAACAGGGTTTGCTGGCTACACCTTC.